This TCR beta chain was identified in a study of regulatory T cells in long-lasting Graves disease. Study context: Antithyroid drug exposure in newly diagnosed Graves' patients had lasted under 3 months.

Study conclusions and caveats: Under persistent disease, TRBV28, TRBJ1-2 and TRBJ2-5 were used preferentially.

The time point here: newly diagnosed GD, antithyroid drugs for less than 3 months. Scientists built the TCR library using RNA that was extracted from PBMCs. V was pared by 2 bases and J by 7 bases, with 12 bases between. The CDR3 is made up of 14 amino acids. The germline CDR1 and CDR2 sequences are SGHAT and FQNNGV. Through Arm-PCR of CDR3 regions and iRepertoire HTBI primers, TCR beta libraries were built. TCRdb analysed the multiplex PCR reads with MiXCR anew, one entry per CDR3 protein. This sample yields under 700,000 distinct CDR3 sequences, of which about 16% are seen a single time; 20% to 25% belongs to the top ten. Only a few counts were recorded for this clonotype. Its antigen is undetermined. The sample was also linked to a second study, of T cells in Graves' hyperthyroidism and ophthalmopathy. In that study: The TCR CDR3 first-round RT-PCR relied on the HTBI primer set. Among thyroid clonotypes expanded above 0.001, most also appeared in blood.

The sequence was collected from a middle-aged woman with Graves disease. The gene calls are TRBV11-2 and TRBJ2-1; D is uncertain. This sample comprised peripheral blood mononuclear cells (PBMCs), obtained at new diagnosis, from a patient treated with antithyroid drugs. The CDR3: CASSLLITGNEQFF. Here the CDR3 DNA reads TGTGCCAGCAGCTTATTGATTACTGGGAATGAGCAGTTCTTC.